These 9 T cell receptor beta chains originate from one sample sequenced in a study of STAT5B mutations in CD4+ large granular lymphocyte leukemia. Assay used: immunoSEQ multiplex PCR; TCRdb lists only in-frame clones, some missing. The repertoire holds over 30,000 clones, approximately 80% seen once, with under 4.5% in the top ten. Sequencing used CD4+ T cells from blood buffy coats. Receptor source: a human donor in good health.

This clone appeared a few times. The gene calls are TRBV19 and TRBJ1-1; D unresolved. This CDR3 has 13 amino acids. Per germline, CDR1 LNHDA and CDR2 SQIVND (reference sequence). V lost 4 bases and J lost 5, with 11 bases in between. The CDR3 DNA is TGTGCCAGTAGTAGGGTGATCGAAACTGAAGCTTTCTTT. Amino acid sequence: CASSRVIETEAFF. Complete variable domain (other parts from reference TRBV19 and TRBJ1-1): DGGITQSPKYLFRKEGQNVTLSCEQNLNHDAMYWYRQDPGQGLRLIYYSQIVNDFQKGDIAEGYSVSREKKESFPLTVTSAQKNPTAFYLCASSRVIETEAFFGQGTRLTVV.

The rearrangement uses TRBV4-1 and TRBJ2-5; D unresolved. The germline V gene has CDR1 MGHRA and CDR2 YSYEKL. V gave up 0 bases and J gave up 5 bases, with 10 bases separating them. The CDR3 totals 14 residues. This CDR3 is CASSQEPGRETQYF. DNA for the CDR3: TGCGCCAGCAGCCAAGAACCGGGCCGGGAGACCCAGTACTTC.

The chain employs TRBV11-2 and TRBJ1-2; 7 positions agree with TRBD1. Trimming at V came to 5 bases and at J to 5 bases, leaving 17 bases not matched to a gene. Germline-derived CDR1 and CDR2 are SGHAT and FQNNGV. This CDR3 is 17 amino acids long. The CDR3 nucleotides read TGTGCCAGCAGCCGGGACAGTCTATTGGCAGGGAGTTATGGCTACACCTTC. This codes for CASSRDSLLAGSYGYTF.

This clone was detected a few times. This rearrangement joins TRBV18 to TRBJ2-3, with TRBD2 matching over 12 bases. V shed 4 bases, J shed 0 bases, and the junction held 2 bases outside the gene matches. Per germline, CDR1 KGHSH and CDR2 LQKENI. This CDR3 spans 16 amino acids. This chain's CDR3 is CASSQGLAGSTDTQYF. As DNA, the CDR3 is TGTGCCAGCTCACAAGGACTAGCGGGAAGCACAGATACGCAGTATTTT.

This clone was seen a few times. The V gene is TRBV28, the J gene TRBJ1-1, with TRBD1 as a possible D gene (6 bases). Trimming cost V 7 bases and J 5 bases, with 14 bases left between them. This CDR3 region has 13 residues. Germline values: CDR1 MDHEN, CDR2 SYDVKM. CDR3 sequence: CASKGGSYTEAFF. Here the CDR3 DNA reads TGTGCCAGCAAGGGGGGCTCCTATACTGAAGCTTTCTTT.

This chain links TRBV4-1 with TRBJ2-7; a possible D gene is TRBD1 (6 bases). CDR1 and CDR2 (germline): MGHRA, YSYEKL. The CDR3 totals 13 residues. Trimming shortened V by 1 base and J by 2 bases, and 6 bases separated the two germline ends. The CDR3, as DNA: TGCGCCAGCAGCCAAGGACAGGCCTACGAGCAGTACTTC. This translates into CASSQGQAYEQYF.

The V call is TRBV29-1, the J call TRBJ2-3, with 7 bases matching TRBD2. CDR3 length equals 13 residues. The germline CDR1 and CDR2 sequences are SQVTM and ANQGSEA. Losses at the gene ends were 1 base for V and 5 bases for J; bases not matched to a gene: 3. Here the CDR3 reads CSVEGGSGDTQYF. CDR3 nucleotides: TGCAGCGTTGAAGGCGGGAGTGGAGATACGCAGTATTTT.

CDR3 coding DNA: TGCAGTGCCTCCCTCCGCGAGCAGTACTTC. Its translation: CSASLREQYF. This chain joins TRBV20-1 and TRBJ2-7; D gene ambiguous. Germline values: CDR1 DFQATT, CDR2 SNEGSKA (reference sequence). Trimming removed 6 bases at V and 6 bases at J, with 9 bases between. The CDR3 sequence is 10 residues long.

The rearrangement joins TRBV27 to TRBJ1-6; D perhaps matches TRBD1 (5 bases). Trimming left V 3 bases short and J 10 bases short, with 10 bases between. This CDR3 region has 13 residues. Germline values: CDR1 MNHEY, CDR2 SMNVEV (reference sequence). In DNA, the CDR3 is TGTGCCAGCAGTTTCTTCAGGGACTCACCCCTCCACTTT. This sequence encodes CASSFFRDSPLHF.